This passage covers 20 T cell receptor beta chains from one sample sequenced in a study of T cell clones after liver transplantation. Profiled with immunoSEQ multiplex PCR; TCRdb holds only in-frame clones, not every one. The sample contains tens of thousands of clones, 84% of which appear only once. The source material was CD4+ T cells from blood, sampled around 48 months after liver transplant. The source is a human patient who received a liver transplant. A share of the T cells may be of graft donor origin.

The CDR3 loop reads CASSLIGTGASNTGELFF. The CDR3 DNA follows: TGTGCCAGCAGCCTCATCGGGACAGGGGCTTCGAACACCGGGGAGCTGTTTTTT. This chain connects TRBV7-2 to TRBJ2-2; TRBD1 aligns across 10 bases. In germline, CDR1 is SGHTA, CDR2 FQGNSA. The CDR3 length is 18 residues. Trimming at V came to 5 bases and at J to 0 bases, leaving 9 bases not matched to a gene.

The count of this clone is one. This chain's CDR3 is CASSEQAANTEAFF. The CDR3 coding sequence is TGTGCCAGCAGTGAACAGGCAGCGAACACTGAAGCTTTCTTT. The chain couples TRBV6-5 to TRBJ1-1; TRBD1 is a possible D gene (5 bases). The CDR3 is 14 residues long. Germline V CDR1 and CDR2: MNHEY, SVGAGI. With 5 bases removed from V and 1 base from J, the gap between germline ends came to 11 bases.

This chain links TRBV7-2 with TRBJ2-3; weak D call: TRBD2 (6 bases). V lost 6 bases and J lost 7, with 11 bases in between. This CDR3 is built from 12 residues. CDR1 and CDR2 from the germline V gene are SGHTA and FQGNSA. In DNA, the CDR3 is TGTGCCAGCAGACGGGACTCTCATACGCAGTATTTT. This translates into CASRRDSHTQYF.

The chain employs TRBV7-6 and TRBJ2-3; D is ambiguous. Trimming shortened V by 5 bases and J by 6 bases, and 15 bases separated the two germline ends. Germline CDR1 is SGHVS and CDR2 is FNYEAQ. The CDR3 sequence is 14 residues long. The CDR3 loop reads CASSPQWAADTQYF. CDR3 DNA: TGTGCCAGCAGCCCGCAATGGGCGGCGGATACGCAGTATTTT. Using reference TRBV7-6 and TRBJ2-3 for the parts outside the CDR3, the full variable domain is GAGVSQSPRYKVTKRGQDVALRCDPISGHVSLYWYRQALGQGPEFLTYFNYEAQQDKSGLPNDRFSAERPEGSISTLTIQRTEQRDSAMYRCASSPQWAADTQYFGPGTRLTVL.

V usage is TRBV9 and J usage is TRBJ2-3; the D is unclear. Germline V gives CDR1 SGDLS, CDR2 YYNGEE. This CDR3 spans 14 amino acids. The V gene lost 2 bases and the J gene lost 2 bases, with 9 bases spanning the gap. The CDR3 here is CASSVQTTTDTQYF. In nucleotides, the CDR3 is TGTGCCAGCAGCGTGCAAACTACCACAGATACGCAGTATTTT.

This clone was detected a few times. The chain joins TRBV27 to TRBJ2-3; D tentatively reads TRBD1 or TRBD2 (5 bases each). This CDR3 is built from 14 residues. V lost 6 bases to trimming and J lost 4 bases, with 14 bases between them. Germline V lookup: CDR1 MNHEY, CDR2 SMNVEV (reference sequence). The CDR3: CASSQWGMPDTQYF. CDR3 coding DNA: TGTGCCAGCAGCCAGTGGGGGATGCCAGATACGCAGTATTTT.

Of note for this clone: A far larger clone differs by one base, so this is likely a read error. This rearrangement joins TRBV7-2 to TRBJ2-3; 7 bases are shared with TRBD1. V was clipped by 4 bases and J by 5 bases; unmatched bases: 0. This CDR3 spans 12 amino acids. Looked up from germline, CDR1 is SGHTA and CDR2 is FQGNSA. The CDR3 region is CASSSGGDTQYF. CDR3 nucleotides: TGTGCCAGCAGCTCAGGGGGAGATACGCAGTATTTT. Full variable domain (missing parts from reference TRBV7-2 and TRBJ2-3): GAGVSQSPSNKVTEKGKDVELRCDPISGHTALYWYRQSLGQGLEFLIYFQGNSAPDKSGLPSDRFSAERTGGSVSTLTIQRTQQEDSAVYLCASSSGGDTQYFGPGTRLTVL.

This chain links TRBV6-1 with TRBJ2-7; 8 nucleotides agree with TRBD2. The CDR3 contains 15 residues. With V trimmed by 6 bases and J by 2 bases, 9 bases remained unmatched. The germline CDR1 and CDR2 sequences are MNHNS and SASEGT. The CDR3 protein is CASSRSGTSAYEQYF. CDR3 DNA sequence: TGTGCCAGCAGCCGCTCCGGGACTAGTGCCTACGAGCAGTACTTC.

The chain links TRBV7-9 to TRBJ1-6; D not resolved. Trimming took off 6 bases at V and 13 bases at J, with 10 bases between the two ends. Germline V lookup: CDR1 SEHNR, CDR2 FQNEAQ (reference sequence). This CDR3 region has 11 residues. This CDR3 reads CASRAVGPLHF. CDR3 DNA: TGTGCCAGCAGGGCTGTTGGGCCCCTCCACTTT.

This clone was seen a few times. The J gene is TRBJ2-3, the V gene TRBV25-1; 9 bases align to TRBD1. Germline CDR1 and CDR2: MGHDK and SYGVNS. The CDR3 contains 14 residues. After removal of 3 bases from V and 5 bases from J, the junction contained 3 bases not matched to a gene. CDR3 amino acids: CASSDTGGIDTQYF. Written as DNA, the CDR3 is TGTGCCAGCAGTGACACAGGGGGCATAGATACGCAGTATTTT.

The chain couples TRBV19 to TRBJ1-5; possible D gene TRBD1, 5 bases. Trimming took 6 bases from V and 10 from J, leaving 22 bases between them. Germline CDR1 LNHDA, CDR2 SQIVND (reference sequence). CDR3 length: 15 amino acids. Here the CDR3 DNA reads TGTGCCAGTAGCTTCAAGCACGGACACCTGTCTCCCCAGCATTTT. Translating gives CASSFKHGHLSPQHF. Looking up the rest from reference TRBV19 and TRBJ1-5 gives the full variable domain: DGGITQSPKYLFRKEGQNVTLSCEQNLNHDAMYWYRQDPGQGLRLIYYSQIVNDFQKGDIAEGYSVSREKKESFPLTVTSAQKNPTAFYLCASSFKHGHLSPQHFGDGTRLSIL.

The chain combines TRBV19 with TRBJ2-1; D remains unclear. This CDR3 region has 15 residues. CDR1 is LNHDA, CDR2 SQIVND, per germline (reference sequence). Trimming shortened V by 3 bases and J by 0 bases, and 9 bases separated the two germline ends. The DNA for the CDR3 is TGTGCCAGTAGTATCACGGTGAGCTCCTACAATGAGCAGTTCTTC. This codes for CASSITVSSYNEQFF.

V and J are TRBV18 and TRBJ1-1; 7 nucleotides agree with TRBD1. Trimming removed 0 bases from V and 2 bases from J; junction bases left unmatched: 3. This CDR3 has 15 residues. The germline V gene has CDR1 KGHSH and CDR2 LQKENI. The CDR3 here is CASSPPRTGNTEAFF. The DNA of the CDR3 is TGTGCCAGCTCACCACCAAGGACAGGAAACACTGAAGCTTTCTTT. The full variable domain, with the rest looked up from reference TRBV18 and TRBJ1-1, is NAGVMQNPRHLVRRRGQEARLRCSPMKGHSHVYWYRQLPEEGLKFMVYLQKENIIDESGMPKERFSAEFPKEGPSILRIQQVVRGDSAAYFCASSPPRTGNTEAFFGQGTRLTVV.

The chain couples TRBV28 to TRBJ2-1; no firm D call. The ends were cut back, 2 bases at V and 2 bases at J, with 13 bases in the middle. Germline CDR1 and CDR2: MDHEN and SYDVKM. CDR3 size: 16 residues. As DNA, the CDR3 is TGTGCCAGCAGTTTAACGGCCCGTCTTACCTACAATGAGCAGTTCTTC. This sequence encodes CASSLTARLTYNEQFF.

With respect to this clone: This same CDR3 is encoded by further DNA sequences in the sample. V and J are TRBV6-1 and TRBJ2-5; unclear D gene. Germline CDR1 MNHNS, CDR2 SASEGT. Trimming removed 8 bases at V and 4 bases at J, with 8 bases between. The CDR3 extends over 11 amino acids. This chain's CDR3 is CASGLTETQYF. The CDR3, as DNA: TGTGCCAGCGGATTAACAGAGACCCAGTACTTC.

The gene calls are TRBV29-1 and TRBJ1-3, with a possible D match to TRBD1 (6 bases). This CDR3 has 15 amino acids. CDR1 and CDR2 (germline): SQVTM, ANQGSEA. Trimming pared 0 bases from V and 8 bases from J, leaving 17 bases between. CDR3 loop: CSVEDGTSGGDTIYF. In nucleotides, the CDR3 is TGCAGCGTTGAAGACGGGACATCCGGCGGTGACACCATATATTTT.

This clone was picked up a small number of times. CDR3 coding DNA: TGTGCCAGCAGCTTGTTGTGGGGCCAAGAGACCCAGTACTTC. This gives the protein CASSLLWGQETQYF. V is TRBV5-6 and J is TRBJ2-5; D unclear. In germline, CDR1 is SGHDT, CDR2 YYEEEE. This CDR3 comprises 14 residues. V was cut by 1 base and J by 1 base, with 8 bases left in between.

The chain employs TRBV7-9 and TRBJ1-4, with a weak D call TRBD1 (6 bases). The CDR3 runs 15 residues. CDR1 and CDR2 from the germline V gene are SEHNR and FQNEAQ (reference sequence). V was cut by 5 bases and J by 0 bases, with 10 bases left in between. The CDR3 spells CASSPGGSTNEKLFF. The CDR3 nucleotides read TGTGCCAGCAGCCCTGGGGGCTCAACTAATGAAAAACTGTTTTTT. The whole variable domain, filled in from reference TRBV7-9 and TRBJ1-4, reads DTGVSQNPRHKITKRGQNVTFRCDPISEHNRLYWYRQTLGQGPEFLTYFQNEAQLEKSRLLSDRFSAERPKGSFSTLEIQRTEQGDSAMYLCASSPGGSTNEKLFFGSGTQLSVL.

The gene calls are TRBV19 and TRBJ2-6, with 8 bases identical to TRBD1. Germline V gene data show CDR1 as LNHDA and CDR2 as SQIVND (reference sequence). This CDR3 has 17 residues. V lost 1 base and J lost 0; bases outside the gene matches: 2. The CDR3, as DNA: TGTGCCAGTAGTATAGGACAGGGGCTCTCTGGGGCCAACGTCCTGACTTTC. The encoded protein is CASSIGQGLSGANVLTF.

The CDR3 sequence is CATSRPTGAYGYTF. CDR3 sequence (DNA): TGTGCCACCAGCAGGCCCACAGGGGCCTATGGCTACACCTTC. The V and J genes are TRBV15 and TRBJ1-2; 7 bases align to TRBD1. The J segment lost 4 bases and the V segment lost 3 bases, leaving 5 bases of the junction unmatched. CDR1 and CDR2 from the germline V gene are LNHNV and YYDKDF (reference sequence). This CDR3 region has 14 residues.